The rows below give T cell receptor beta chains drawn from one sample of a study of control samples from healthy donors and cancer patients. Repertoires were generated with immunoSEQ multiplex PCR, while TCRdb's copy carries only in-frame clones and drops some. The data show around 140,000 clones, with approximately 90% seen just once and about 2.2% held by the top ten. Sequencing input: blood. These receptors were collected from a woman between 45 and 65 years old in good health. Each CDR3 is given with its conserved first and last residue. D genes are given only for firm matches. Where a row states a size, it is once, few, many or the class of an expanded clone; other rows omit it.

j_gene | d_gene | abundance | v_gene | CDR3nt | CDR3aa
TRBJ1-5 | TRBD1 | once | TRBV19 | TGTGCCAGTAGTGTCGGACAGGGTGGCAATCAGCCCCAGCATTTT | CASSVGQGGNQPQHF
TRBJ1-6 | TRBD1 | . | TRBV14 | TGTGCCAGCAGCCCGGGACAGGGGGTTGGTTCACCCCTCCACTTT | CASSPGQGVGSPLHF
TRBJ1-4 | . | . | TRBV2 | TGTGCCAGCAGTGAGTCGGCAGGAAAAAATGAAAAACTGTTTTTT | CASSESAGKNEKLFF
TRBJ2-2 | TRBD1 | . | TRBV5-4 | TGTGCCAGCAGAAAGGTCCCCGCCGACAGGGTGCACACCGGGGAGCTGTTTTTT | CASRKVPADRVHTGELFF
TRBJ1-2 | . | once | TRBV3-1/TRBV3-2 | TGTGCCAGCAGCCAAGGGACATTCGCTGGCTACACCTTC | CASSQGTFAGYTF
TRBJ1-2 | TRBD1 | . | TRBV6-5 | TGTGCCAGCAGTAGACAGGGAAATGGCTACACCTTC | CASSRQGNGYTF
TRBJ1-1 | . | . | TRBV30 | TGTGCCTGGAGTTCCATTCGACAGACGAACACTGAAGCTTTCTTT | CAWSSIRQTNTEAFF
TRBJ1-1 | . | . | TRBV7-2 | TGTGCCAGCAGCTTAGGGGCAGGGTTACGGGCTTTCTTT | CASSLGAGLRAFF
TRBJ2-7 | . | . | TRBV25-1 | TGTGCCAGCCGGGACCGGGCGTGGGAGCAGTACTTC | CASRDRAWEQYF
TRBJ1-4 | . | . | TRBV30 | TGTGCCTGGAGTGAAGGAGGGTGGGATGAAAAACTGTTTTTT | CAWSEGGWDEKLFF
TRBJ1-2 | . | . | TRBV4-1 | TGCGCCAGCAGCCAAGGGTCGCTACTTGGGGATGGCTACACCTTC | CASSQGSLLGDGYTF
TRBJ2-2 | . | . | TRBV5-4 | TGTGCCAGCAGCATATATAGGGGGGCTCGGAACACCGGGGAGCTGTTTTTT | CASSIYRGARNTGELFF
TRBJ2-3 | . | . | TRBV11-1 | TGTGCCAGCAGCTTATACTCGCCGGGCACAGATACGCAGTATTTT | CASSLYSPGTDTQYF
TRBJ2-1 | TRBD2 | . | TRBV5-1 | TGCGCCAGCAGCTTAACTCGCGGGGGGGCCGGGGAGCAGTTCTTC | CASSLTRGGAGEQFF